The present T cell receptor (beta chain) was sequenced within a study of cytomegalovirus exposure and HLA in healthy donors. The V end lost 3 bases, the J end lost 4 bases, and 10 bases lay between the germline ends. The CDR3 covers 14 residues. The germline V gene has CDR1 LNHDA and CDR2 SQIVND (reference sequence). Some clones are missing from TCRdb's copy, which holds only in-frame ones; the method was immunoSEQ multiplex PCR. This table has under 150,000 clones, just over 90% appearing once. The TCR sequence derives from a man aged 18 to 30 in good health and CMV-seronegative. The V and J genes are TRBV19 and TRBJ1-5; possibly TRBD1 for D (5 bases). Sequenced material: PBMCs. The DNA of the CDR3 is TGTGCCAGTAGTATCGGCAGGGATAATCAGCCCCAGCATTTT. This translates into CASSIGRDNQPQHF.